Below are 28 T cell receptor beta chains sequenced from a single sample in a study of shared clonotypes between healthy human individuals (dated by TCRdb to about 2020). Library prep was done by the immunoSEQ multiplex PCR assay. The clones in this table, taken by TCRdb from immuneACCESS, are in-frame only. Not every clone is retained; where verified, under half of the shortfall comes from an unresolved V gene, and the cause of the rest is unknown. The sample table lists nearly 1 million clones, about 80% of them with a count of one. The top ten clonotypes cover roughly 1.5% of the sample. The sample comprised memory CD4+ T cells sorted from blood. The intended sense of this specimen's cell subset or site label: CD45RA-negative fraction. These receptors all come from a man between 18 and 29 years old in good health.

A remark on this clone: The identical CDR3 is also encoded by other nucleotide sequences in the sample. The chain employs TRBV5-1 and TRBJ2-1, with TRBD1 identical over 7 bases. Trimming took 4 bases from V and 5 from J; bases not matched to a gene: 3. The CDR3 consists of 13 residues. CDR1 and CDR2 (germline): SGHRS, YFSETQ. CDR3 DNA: TGCGCCAGCAGCCTCGGACAGGACAATGAGCAGTTCTTC. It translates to CASSLGQDNEQFF.

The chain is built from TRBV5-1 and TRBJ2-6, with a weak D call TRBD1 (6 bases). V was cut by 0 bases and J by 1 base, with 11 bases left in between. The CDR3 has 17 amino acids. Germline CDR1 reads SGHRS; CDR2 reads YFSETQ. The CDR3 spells CASSLGSTGSGANVLTF. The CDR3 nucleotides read TGCGCCAGCAGCTTGGGTTCAACAGGGTCTGGGGCCAACGTCCTGACTTTC.

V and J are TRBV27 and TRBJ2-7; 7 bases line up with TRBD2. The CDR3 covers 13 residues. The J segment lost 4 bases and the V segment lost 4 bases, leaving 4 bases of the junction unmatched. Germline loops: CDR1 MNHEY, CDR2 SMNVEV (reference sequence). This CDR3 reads CASSSRLAYEQYF. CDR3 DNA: TGTGCCAGCAGTTCACGACTAGCTTACGAGCAGTACTTC.

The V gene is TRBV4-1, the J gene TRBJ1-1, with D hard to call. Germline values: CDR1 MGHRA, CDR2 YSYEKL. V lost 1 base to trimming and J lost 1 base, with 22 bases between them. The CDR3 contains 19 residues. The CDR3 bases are TGCGCCAGCAGCCAAGTTCGAATTACCCCGGTTGGGGAGAACACTGAAGCTTTCTTT. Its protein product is CASSQVRITPVGENTEAFF.

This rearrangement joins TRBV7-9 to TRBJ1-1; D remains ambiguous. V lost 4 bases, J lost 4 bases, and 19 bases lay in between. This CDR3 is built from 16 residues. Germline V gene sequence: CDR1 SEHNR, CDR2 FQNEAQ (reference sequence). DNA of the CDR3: TGTGCCAGCAGCTCCCTATGGCCAAGTGAAGCCACTGAAGCTTTCTTT. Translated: CASSSLWPSEATEAFF. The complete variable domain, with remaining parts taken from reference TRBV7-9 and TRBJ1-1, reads DTGVSQNPRHKITKRGQNVTFRCDPISEHNRLYWYRQTLGQGPEFLTYFQNEAQLEKSRLLSDRFSAERPKGSFSTLEIQRTEQGDSAMYLCASSSLWPSEATEAFFGQGTRLTVV.

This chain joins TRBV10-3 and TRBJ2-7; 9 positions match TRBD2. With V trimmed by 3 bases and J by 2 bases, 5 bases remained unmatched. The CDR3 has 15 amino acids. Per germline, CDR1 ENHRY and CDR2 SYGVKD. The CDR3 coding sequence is TGTGCCATCAGTGATGAGACTAGCGGAGCCTACGAGCAGTACTTC. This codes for CAISDETSGAYEQYF.

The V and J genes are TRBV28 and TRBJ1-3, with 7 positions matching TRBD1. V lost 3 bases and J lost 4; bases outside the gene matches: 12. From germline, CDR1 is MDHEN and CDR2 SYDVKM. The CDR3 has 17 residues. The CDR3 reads CASSLNTSGGRGNTIYF. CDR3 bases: TGTGCCAGCAGTTTGAATACATCAGGGGGTAGGGGAAACACCATATATTTT.

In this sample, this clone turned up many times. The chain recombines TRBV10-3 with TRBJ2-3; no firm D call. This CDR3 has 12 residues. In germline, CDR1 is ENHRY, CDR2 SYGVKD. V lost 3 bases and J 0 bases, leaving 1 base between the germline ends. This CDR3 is CAISDSTDTQYF. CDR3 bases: TGTGCCATCAGTGACAGCACAGATACGCAGTATTTT.

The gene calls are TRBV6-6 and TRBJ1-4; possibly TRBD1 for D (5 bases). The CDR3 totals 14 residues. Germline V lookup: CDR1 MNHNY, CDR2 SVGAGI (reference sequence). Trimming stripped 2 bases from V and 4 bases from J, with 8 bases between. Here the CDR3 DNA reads TGTGCCAGCAGTTACCCGGGACTTAATGAAAAACTGTTTTTT. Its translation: CASSYPGLNEKLFF.

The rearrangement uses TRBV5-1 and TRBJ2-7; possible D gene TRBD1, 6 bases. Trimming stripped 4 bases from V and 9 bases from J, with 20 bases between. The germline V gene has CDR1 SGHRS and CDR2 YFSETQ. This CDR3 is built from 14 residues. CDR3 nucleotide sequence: TGCGCCAGCAGCCAAAGGCCAGGGGCAACGGGGCAGTACTTC. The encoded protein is CASSQRPGATGQYF.

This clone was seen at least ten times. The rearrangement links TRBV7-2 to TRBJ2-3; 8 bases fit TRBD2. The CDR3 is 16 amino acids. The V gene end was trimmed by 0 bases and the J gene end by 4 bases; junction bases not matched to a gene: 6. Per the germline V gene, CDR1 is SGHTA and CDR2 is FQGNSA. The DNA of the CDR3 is TGTGCCAGCAGCTTAGCGGGTACTAGCGGTGCAGATACGCAGTATTTT. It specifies CASSLAGTSGADTQYF. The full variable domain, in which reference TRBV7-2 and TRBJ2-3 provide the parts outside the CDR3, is GAGVSQSPSNKVTEKGKDVELRCDPISGHTALYWYRQSLGQGLEFLIYFQGNSAPDKSGLPSDRFSAERTGGSVSTLTIQRTQQEDSAVYLCASSLAGTSGADTQYFGPGTRLTVL.

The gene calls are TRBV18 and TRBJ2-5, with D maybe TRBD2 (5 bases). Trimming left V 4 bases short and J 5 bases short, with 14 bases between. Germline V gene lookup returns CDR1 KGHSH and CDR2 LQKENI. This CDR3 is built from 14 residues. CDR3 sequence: CASSQEAVSETQYF. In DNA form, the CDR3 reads TGTGCCAGCTCACAGGAAGCGGTGAGCGAGACCCAGTACTTC.

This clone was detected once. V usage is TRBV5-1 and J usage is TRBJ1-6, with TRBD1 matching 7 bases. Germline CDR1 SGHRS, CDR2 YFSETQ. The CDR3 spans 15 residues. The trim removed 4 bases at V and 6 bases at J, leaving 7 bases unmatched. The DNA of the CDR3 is TGCGCCAGCAGCCCGCTTGGACAGGCTAATTCACCCCTCCACTTT. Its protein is CASSPLGQANSPLHF.

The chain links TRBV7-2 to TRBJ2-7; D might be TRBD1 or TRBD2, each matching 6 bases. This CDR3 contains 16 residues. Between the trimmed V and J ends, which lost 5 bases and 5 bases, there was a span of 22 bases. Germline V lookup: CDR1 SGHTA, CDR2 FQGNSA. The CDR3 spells CASSAGQTRGKHEQYF. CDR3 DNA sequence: TGTGCCAGCAGCGCTGGACAGACTAGGGGGAAACACGAGCAGTACTTC.

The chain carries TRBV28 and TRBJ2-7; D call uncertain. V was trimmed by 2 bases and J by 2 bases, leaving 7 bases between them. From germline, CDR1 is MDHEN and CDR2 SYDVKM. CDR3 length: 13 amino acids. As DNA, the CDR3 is TGTGCCAGCAGTTTAGCTTTCCCCTACGAGCAGTACTTC. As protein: CASSLAFPYEQYF.

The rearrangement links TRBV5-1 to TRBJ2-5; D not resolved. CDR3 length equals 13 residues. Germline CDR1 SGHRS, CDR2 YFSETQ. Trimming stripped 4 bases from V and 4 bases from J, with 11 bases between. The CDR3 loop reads CASSVQWGETQYF. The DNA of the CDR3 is TGCGCCAGCAGCGTCCAGTGGGGAGAGACCCAGTACTTC.

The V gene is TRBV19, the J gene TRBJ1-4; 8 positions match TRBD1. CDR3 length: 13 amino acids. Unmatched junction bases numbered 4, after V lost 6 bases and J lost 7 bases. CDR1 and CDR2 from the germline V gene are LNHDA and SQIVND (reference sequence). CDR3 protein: CASRVGQGEKLFF. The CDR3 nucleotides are TGTGCCAGTAGGGTCGGACAGGGTGAAAAACTGTTTTTT. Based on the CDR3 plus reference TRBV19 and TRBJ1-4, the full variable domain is DGGITQSPKYLFRKEGQNVTLSCEQNLNHDAMYWYRQDPGQGLRLIYYSQIVNDFQKGDIAEGYSVSREKKESFPLTVTSAQKNPTAFYLCASRVGQGEKLFFGSGTQLSVL.

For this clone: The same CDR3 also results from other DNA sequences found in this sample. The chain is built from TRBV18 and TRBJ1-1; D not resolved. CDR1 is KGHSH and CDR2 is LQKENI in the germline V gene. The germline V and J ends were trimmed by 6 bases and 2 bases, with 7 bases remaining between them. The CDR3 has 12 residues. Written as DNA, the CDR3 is TGTGCCAGCTCCGGACTAAACACTGAAGCTTTCTTT. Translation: CASSGLNTEAFF. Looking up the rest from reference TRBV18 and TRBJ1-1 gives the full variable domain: NAGVMQNPRHLVRRRGQEARLRCSPMKGHSHVYWYRQLPEEGLKFMVYLQKENIIDESGMPKERFSAEFPKEGPSILRIQQVVRGDSAAYFCASSGLNTEAFFGQGTRLTVV.

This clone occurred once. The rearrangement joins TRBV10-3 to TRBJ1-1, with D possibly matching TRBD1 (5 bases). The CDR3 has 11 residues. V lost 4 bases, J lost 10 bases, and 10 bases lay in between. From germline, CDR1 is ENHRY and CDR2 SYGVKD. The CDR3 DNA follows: TGTGCCATCAGTGGCGGGGGGACAGCTTTCTTT. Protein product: CAISGGGTAFF.

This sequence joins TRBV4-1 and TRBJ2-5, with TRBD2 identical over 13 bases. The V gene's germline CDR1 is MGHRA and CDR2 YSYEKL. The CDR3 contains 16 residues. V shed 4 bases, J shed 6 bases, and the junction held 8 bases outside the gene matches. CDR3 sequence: CASSPEGLAGVKTQYF. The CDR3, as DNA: TGCGCCAGCAGCCCCGAAGGACTAGCGGGAGTTAAGACCCAGTACTTC.

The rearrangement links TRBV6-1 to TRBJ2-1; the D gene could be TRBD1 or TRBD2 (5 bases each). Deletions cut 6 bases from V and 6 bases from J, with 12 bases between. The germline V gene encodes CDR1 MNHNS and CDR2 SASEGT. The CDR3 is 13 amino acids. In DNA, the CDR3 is TGTGCCAGCAGCTTTGGGGGTCTCAATGAGCAGTTCTTC. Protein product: CASSFGGLNEQFF.

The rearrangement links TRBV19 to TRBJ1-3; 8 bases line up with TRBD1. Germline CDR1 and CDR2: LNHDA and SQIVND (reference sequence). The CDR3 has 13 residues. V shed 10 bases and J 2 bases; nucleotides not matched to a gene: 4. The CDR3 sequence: CATSDRAGNTIYF. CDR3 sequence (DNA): TGTGCCACGTCGGACAGGGCTGGAAACACCATATATTTT. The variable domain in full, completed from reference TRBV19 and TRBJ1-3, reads DGGITQSPKYLFRKEGQNVTLSCEQNLNHDAMYWYRQDPGQGLRLIYYSQIVNDFQKGDIAEGYSVSREKKESFPLTVTSAQKNPTAFYLCATSDRAGNTIYFGEGSWLTVV.

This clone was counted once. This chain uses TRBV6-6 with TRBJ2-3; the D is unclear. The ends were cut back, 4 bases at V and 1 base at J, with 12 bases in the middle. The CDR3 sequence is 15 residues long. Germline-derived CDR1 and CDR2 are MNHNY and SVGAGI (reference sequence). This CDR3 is CASSFVGLRTDTQYF. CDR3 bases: TGTGCCAGCAGTTTTGTGGGGTTACGCACAGATACGCAGTATTTT.

The CDR3 DNA is TGTGCCAGCAGCTCGGCTCCGGGACAGGGGAACGTCGAGCAGTACTTC. Its translation: CASSSAPGQGNVEQYF. The rearrangement links TRBV7-2 to TRBJ2-7; 10 nucleotides match TRBD1. The ends lost 4 bases at V and 6 bases at J; junction bases unmatched: 12. The germline CDR1 and CDR2 sequences are SGHTA and FQGNSA. The CDR3 length is 16 residues.

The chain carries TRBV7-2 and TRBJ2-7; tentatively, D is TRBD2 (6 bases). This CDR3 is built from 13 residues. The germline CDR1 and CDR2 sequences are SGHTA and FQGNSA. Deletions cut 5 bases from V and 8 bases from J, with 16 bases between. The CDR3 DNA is TGTGCCAGCAGCCAATTACGGGACTCCCAGCAGTACTTC. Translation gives CASSQLRDSQQYF.

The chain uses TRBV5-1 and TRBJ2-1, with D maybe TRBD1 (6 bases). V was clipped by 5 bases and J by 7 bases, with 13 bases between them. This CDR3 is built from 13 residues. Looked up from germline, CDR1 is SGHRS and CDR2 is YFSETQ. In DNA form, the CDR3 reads TGCGCCAGCAGGCCCTCCAGGGGAAATGAGCAGTTCTTC. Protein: CASRPSRGNEQFF.

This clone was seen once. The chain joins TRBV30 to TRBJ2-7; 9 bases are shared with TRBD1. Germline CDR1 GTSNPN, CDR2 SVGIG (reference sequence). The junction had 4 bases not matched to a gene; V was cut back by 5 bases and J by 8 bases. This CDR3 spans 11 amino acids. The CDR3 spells CAWGQGRQQYF. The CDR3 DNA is TGTGCCTGGGGACAGGGGAGGCAGCAGTACTTC.

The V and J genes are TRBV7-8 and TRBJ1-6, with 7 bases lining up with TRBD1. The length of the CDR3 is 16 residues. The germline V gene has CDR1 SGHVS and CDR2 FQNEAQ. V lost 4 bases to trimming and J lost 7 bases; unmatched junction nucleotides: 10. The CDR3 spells CASSSPLGTVNSPLHF. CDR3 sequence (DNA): TGTGCCAGCAGCTCCCCACTCGGGACAGTAAATTCACCCCTCCACTTT.